This T cell receptor (beta chain) was captured by sequencing in a study of blood T cell repertoires in COVID-19. Whole-study context: Nucleic acid was either cDNA or gDNA, and it came from T cells, B-cell-depleted T cells, or PBMCs.

Authors' analysis steps: For nucleated cells, counts were estimated from reference gene primer amplification. TCRdb's table, derived via immunoSEQ multiplex PCR, lists solely in-frame clones and lacks some. D and trimming were read from the DNA, whereas the V and J calls and clone size are those reported in that table. The table lists hundreds of thousands of clones, around 89% of them singletons. This CDR3 contains 14 residues. V was cut by 0 bases and J by 5 bases, with 12 bases left in between. The germline CDR1 and CDR2 sequences are SGHTS and YDEGEE. Sequencing was done on a sample of peripheral blood. This clonotype originated in a woman aged 30 to 39 with acute or convalescent COVID-19. V and J are TRBV5-8 and TRBJ2-7; the D is unclear. CDR3: CASSLAPGLHEQYF. CDR3 DNA: TGTGCCAGCAGCTTGGCTCCCGGGTTACACGAGCAGTACTTC.